Listed below are T cell receptor beta chains from one sample, sequenced in a study of beta chain features in type 1 diabetes. Measured with immunoSEQ multiplex PCR; TCRdb has only the in-frame clones, and not every one. Here the sample spans around 130,000 clones, 7% to 10% being singletons. Sequencing was carried out using central memory CD4+ T cells from blood. The receptors stem from a man aged 30 to 45 with type 1 diabetes. Both conserved end residues are part of each CDR3. D genes are given only for firm matches. Some rows mark clone size as missing; the rest say once, few, many or name a class of expanded clone.

abundance: -; d_gene: -; v_gene: TRBV5-8; j_gene: TRBJ1-6; CDR3nt: TGTGCCAGCAGCTTGAAGGAAGGGGCGACACCCCTCCACTTT; CDR3aa: CASSLKEGATPLHF
abundance: few; d_gene: -; v_gene: TRBV9; j_gene: TRBJ2-5; CDR3nt: TGTGCCAGCAGCGTAGGAAAGGGGAAAGAGACCCAGTACTTC; CDR3aa: CASSVGKGKETQYF
abundance: few; d_gene: -; v_gene: TRBV6-5; j_gene: TRBJ2-3; CDR3nt: TGTGCCAGTAATGGGGGCACCACAGATACGCAGTATTTT; CDR3aa: CASNGGTTDTQYF
abundance: few; d_gene: TRBD2; v_gene: TRBV5-4; j_gene: TRBJ2-3; CDR3nt: TGTGCCAGCAGCTTGGTTAGCGGGACCCGCACAGATACGCAGTATTTT; CDR3aa: CASSLVSGTRTDTQYF
abundance: few; d_gene: -; v_gene: TRBV2; j_gene: TRBJ1-4; CDR3nt: TGTGCCAGCAGTGAAGGGCAGGGTGAGAAACTGTTTTTT; CDR3aa: CASSEGQGEKLFF
abundance: -; d_gene: -; v_gene: TRBV7-2; j_gene: TRBJ1-2; CDR3nt: TGTGCCAGCAGCTTAAGTTCGTGGCAGGGGAACTATGGCTACACCTTC; CDR3aa: CASSLSSWQGNYGYTF
abundance: few; d_gene: TRBD2; v_gene: TRBV7-2; j_gene: TRBJ2-4; CDR3nt: TGTGCCAGCAGCTCGCGGGGGGGCGAAAACATTCAGTACTTC; CDR3aa: CASSSRGGENIQYF
abundance: -; d_gene: -; v_gene: TRBV2; j_gene: TRBJ1-6; CDR3nt: TGTGCCAGCAGCGGAACAGGGTTTTCATCACCCCTCCACTTT; CDR3aa: CASSGTGFSSPLHF
abundance: few; d_gene: TRBD2; v_gene: TRBV7-2; j_gene: TRBJ2-1; CDR3nt: TGTGCCAGCAGCTTAGGGGGAGTAGCGGGGGTTGAGCAGTTCTTC; CDR3aa: CASSLGGVAGVEQFF
abundance: few; d_gene: -; v_gene: TRBV6-6; j_gene: TRBJ2-3; CDR3nt: TGTGCCAGCAGTACAGAGTCAGATACGCAGTATTTT; CDR3aa: CASSTESDTQYF
abundance: -; d_gene: -; v_gene: TRBV5-6; j_gene: TRBJ2-7; CDR3nt: TGTGCCAGCAGCTTTGGCCGGTTACGGACAGCAACCTACGAGCAGTACTTC; CDR3aa: CASSFGRLRTATYEQYF
abundance: -; d_gene: -; v_gene: TRBV7-2; j_gene: TRBJ2-1; CDR3nt: TGTGCCAGCAGCTTTAACAGGGACGGTGAGCAGTTCTTC; CDR3aa: CASSFNRDGEQFF
abundance: few; d_gene: -; v_gene: TRBV7-2; j_gene: TRBJ1-6; CDR3nt: TGTGCCAGCAGCTTGGGGGGGCAAGTCTATAATTCACCCCTCCACTTT; CDR3aa: CASSLGGQVYNSPLHF
abundance: -; d_gene: TRBD1; v_gene: TRBV9; j_gene: TRBJ1-2; CDR3nt: TGTGCCAGCAGCGTCGGGCAGGGGGTCGATGGCTACACCTTC; CDR3aa: CASSVGQGVDGYTF
abundance: -; d_gene: TRBD1; v_gene: TRBV9; j_gene: TRBJ1-2; CDR3nt: TGTGCCAGCAGCGTAAGCAAATCATTGGGACAGGGCTTTTACACCTTC; CDR3aa: CASSVSKSLGQGFYTF
abundance: few; d_gene: -; v_gene: TRBV6-1; j_gene: TRBJ2-5; CDR3nt: TGTGCCAGCAGCGTCTACTTCGGGGAGACCCAGTACTTC; CDR3aa: CASSVYFGETQYF
abundance: -; d_gene: TRBD1; v_gene: TRBV27; j_gene: TRBJ2-2; CDR3nt: TGTGCCAGCAGTTCCTCCGGGACAGGGGGGACCCCCGGGGAGCTGTTTTTT; CDR3aa: CASSSSGTGGTPGELFF
abundance: -; d_gene: -; v_gene: TRBV6-5; j_gene: TRBJ2-3; CDR3nt: TGTGCCAGCAGTCGCACAGGGATCACAGATACGCAGTATTTT; CDR3aa: CASSRTGITDTQYF
abundance: -; d_gene: -; v_gene: TRBV28; j_gene: TRBJ1-5; CDR3nt: TGTGCCCACGTGGATGGGGGGGGGAATCAGCCCCAGCATTTT; CDR3aa: CAHVDGGGNQPQHF
abundance: -; d_gene: -; v_gene: TRBV30; j_gene: TRBJ2-7; CDR3nt: TGTGCCTGGAGGGCACAGGGGGGGTCCTACGAGCAGTACTTC; CDR3aa: CAWRAQGGSYEQYF
abundance: -; d_gene: TRBD1; v_gene: TRBV6-5; j_gene: TRBJ1-2; CDR3nt: TGTGCCAGCAGGAACCTTCGACAGGGTCTTGGCTACACCTTC; CDR3aa: CASRNLRQGLGYTF
abundance: -; d_gene: -; v_gene: TRBV18; j_gene: TRBJ1-2; CDR3nt: TGTGCCAGCTCATCTGACAGTAGCTATGGCTACACCTTC; CDR3aa: CASSSDSSYGYTF